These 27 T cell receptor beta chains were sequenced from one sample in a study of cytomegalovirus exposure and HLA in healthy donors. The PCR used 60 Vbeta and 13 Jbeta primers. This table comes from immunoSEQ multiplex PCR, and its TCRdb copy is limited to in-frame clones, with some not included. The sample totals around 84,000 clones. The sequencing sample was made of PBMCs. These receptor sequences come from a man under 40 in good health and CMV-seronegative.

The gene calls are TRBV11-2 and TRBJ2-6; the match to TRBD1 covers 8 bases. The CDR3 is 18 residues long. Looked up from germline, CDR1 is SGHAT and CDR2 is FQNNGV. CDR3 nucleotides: TGTGTCCCCAGCTCCAGGGGGCTCCCCCACTCTGGGGCCAACGTCCTGACTTTC. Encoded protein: CVPSSRGLPHSGANVLTF.

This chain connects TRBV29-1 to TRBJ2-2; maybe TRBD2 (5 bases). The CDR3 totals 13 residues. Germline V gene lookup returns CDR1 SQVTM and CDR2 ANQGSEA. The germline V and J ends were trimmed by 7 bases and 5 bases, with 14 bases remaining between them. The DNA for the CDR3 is TGCAGCGCCGGACGGGATCTAACCGGGGAGCTGTTTTTT. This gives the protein CSAGRDLTGELFF.

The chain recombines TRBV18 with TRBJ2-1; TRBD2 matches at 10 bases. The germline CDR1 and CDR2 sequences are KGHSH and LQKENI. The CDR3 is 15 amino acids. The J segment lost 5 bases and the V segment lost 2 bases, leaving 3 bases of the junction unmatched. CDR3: CASSPSLAGDNEQFF. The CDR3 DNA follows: TGTGCCAGCTCACCAAGCCTAGCGGGAGACAATGAGCAGTTCTTC.

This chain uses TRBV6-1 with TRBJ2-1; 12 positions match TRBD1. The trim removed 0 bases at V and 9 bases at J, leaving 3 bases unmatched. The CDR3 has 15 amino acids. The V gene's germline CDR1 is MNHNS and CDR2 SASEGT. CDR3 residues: CASSEAGQGAGEQFF. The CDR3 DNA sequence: TGTGCCAGCAGTGAAGCGGGACAGGGGGCCGGTGAGCAGTTCTTC.

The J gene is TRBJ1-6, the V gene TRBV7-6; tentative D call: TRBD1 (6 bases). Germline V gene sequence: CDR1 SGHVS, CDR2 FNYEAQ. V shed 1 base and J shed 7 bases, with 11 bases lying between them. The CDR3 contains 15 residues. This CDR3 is CASSLVGQGNSPLHF. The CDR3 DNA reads TGTGCCAGCAGCTTAGTCGGCCAGGGGAATTCACCCCTCCACTTT.

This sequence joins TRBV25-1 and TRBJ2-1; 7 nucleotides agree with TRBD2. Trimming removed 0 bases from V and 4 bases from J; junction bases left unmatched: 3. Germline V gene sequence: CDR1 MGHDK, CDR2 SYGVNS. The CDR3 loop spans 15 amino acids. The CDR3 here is CASSEYVGRYNEQFF. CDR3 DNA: TGTGCCAGCAGTGAATATGTCGGGAGGTACAATGAGCAGTTCTTC.

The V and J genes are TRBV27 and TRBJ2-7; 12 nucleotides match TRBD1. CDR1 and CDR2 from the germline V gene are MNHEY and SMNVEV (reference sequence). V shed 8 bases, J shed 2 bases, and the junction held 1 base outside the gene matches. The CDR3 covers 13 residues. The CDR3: CASGDRGPYEQYF. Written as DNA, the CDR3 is TGTGCCAGCGGGGACAGGGGGCCCTACGAGCAGTACTTC.

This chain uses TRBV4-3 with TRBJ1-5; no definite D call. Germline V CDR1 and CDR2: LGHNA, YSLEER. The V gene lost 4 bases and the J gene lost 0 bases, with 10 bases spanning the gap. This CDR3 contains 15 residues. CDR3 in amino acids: CASSPRLYSNQPQHF. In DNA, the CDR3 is TGCGCCAGCAGCCCCAGACTCTATAGCAATCAGCCCCAGCATTTT.

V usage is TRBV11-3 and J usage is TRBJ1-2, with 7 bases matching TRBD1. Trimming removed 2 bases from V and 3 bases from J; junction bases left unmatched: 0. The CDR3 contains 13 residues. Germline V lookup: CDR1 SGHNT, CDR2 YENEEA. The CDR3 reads CASSLQGDYGYTF. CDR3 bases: TGTGCCAGCAGCTTACAGGGGGACTATGGCTACACCTTC.

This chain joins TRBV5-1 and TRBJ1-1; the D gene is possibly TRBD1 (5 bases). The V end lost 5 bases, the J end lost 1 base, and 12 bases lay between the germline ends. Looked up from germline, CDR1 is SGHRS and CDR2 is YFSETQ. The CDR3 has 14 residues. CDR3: CASSSEGQNTEAFF. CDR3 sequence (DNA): TGCGCCAGCAGTTCCGAAGGACAGAACACTGAAGCTTTCTTT. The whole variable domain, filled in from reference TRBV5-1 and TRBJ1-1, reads KAGVTQTPRYLIKTRGQQVTLSCSPISGHRSVSWYQQTPGQGLQFLFEYFSETQRNKGNFPGRFSGRQFSNSRSEMNVSTLELGDSALYLCASSSEGQNTEAFFGQGTRLTVV.

Written as DNA, the CDR3 is TGTGCCAGCAGCTTAGCCCGAAACCTACGACTTGGAGCTCTGGGCTACGAGCAGTACTTC. It yields the protein CASSLARNLRLGALGYEQYF. V and J are TRBV13 and TRBJ2-7; no clear D. V shed 1 base and J shed 3 bases, with 28 bases lying between them. Per germline, CDR1 PRHDT and CDR2 FYEKMQ (reference sequence). This CDR3 comprises 20 residues.

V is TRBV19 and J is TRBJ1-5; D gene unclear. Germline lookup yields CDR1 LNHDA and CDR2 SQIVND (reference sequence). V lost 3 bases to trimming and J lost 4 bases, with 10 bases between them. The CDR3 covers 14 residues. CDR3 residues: CASSMRDWNQPQHF. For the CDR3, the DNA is TGTGCCAGTAGTATGAGGGATTGGAATCAGCCCCAGCATTTT.

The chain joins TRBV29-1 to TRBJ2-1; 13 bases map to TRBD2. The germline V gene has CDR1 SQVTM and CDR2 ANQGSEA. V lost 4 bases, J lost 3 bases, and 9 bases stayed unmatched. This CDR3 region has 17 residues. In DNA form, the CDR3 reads TGCAGCGTTGGATGGACTAGCGGGAGCTATCGCTACAATGAGCAGTTCTTC. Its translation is CSVGWTSGSYRYNEQFF.

The CDR3 spells CASSMRGTYNEQFF. Here the CDR3 DNA reads TGTGCCAGTAGTATGAGAGGGACCTACAATGAGCAGTTCTTC. The chain combines TRBV19 with TRBJ2-1; D perhaps matches TRBD2 (5 bases). The germline V and J ends were trimmed by 3 bases and 2 bases, with 8 bases remaining between them. Germline V gives CDR1 LNHDA, CDR2 SQIVND (reference sequence). The CDR3 contains 14 residues.

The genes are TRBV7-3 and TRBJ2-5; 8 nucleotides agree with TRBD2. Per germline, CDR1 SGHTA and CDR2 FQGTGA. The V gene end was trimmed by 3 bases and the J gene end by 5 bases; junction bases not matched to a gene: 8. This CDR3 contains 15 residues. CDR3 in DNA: TGTGCCAGCAGCTTCGACCGGACTAGCTCGGAGACCCAGTACTTC. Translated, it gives CASSFDRTSSETQYF.

The CDR3 sequence: CASSLEAGGNEQFF. CDR3 sequence (DNA): TGCGCCAGCAGCTTGGAAGCGGGTGGGAATGAGCAGTTCTTC. V usage is TRBV5-1 and J usage is TRBJ2-1; a possible D gene is TRBD2 (6 bases). This CDR3 has 14 amino acids. Germline CDR1 is SGHRS and CDR2 is YFSETQ. V lost 0 bases, J lost 7 bases, and 11 bases lay in between.

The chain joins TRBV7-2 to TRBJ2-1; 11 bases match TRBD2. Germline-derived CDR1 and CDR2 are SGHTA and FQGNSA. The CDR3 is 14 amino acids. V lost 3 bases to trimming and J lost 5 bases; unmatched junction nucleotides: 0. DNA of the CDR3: TGTGCCAGCAGCTTTAGCGGGAGGGACAATGAGCAGTTCTTC. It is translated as CASSFSGRDNEQFF.

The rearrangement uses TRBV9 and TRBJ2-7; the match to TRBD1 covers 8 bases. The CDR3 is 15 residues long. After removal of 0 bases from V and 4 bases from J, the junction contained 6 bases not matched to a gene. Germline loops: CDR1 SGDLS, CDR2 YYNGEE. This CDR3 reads CASSVGGTGVYEQYF. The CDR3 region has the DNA TGTGCCAGCAGCGTAGGAGGGACAGGAGTTTACGAGCAGTACTTC.

The CDR3 DNA follows: TGTGCCAGCAGTTTTGACAGGGATGGTGGCTACACCTTC. It is translated as CASSFDRDGGYTF. The V gene is TRBV6-1, the J gene TRBJ1-2, with 7 bases identical to TRBD1. The CDR3 length is 13 residues. J lost 7 bases, V lost 5 bases, and 7 bases had no gene match. Germline V gives CDR1 MNHNS, CDR2 SASEGT.

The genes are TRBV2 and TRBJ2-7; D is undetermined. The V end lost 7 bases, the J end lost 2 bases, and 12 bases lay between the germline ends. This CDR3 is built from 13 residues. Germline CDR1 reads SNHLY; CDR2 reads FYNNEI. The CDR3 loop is CASKKEQPYEQYF. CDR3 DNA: TGTGCCAGCAAAAAGGAACAGCCCTACGAGCAGTACTTC.

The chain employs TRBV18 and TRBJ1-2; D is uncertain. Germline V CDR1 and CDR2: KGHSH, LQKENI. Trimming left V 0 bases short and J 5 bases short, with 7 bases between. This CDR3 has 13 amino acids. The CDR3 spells CASSPPSVYGYTF. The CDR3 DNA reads TGTGCCAGCTCACCACCATCAGTTTATGGCTACACCTTC.

The CDR3 DNA reads as TGTGCCAGCAGTTCGGGACTAGCGGGAGTAGATACGCAGTATTTT. It yields the protein CASSSGLAGVDTQYF. The chain joins TRBV6-4 to TRBJ2-3; the match to TRBD2 covers 14 bases. Germline-derived CDR1 and CDR2 are MRHNA and SNTAGT. Trimming cost V 5 bases and J 5 bases; bases outside gene matches: 3. The CDR3 extends over 15 amino acids.

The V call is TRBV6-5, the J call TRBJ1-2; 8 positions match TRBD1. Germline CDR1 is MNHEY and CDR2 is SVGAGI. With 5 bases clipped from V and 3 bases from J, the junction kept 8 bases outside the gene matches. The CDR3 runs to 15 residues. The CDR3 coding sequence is TGTGCCAGCAGTCTCCGGACAGGGCTGTACTATGGCTACACCTTC. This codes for CASSLRTGLYYGYTF.

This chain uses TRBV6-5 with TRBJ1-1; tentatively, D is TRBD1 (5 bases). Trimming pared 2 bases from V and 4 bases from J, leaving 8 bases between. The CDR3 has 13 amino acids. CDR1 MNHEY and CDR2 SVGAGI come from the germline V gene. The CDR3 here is CASSYRGGTEAFF. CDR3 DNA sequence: TGTGCCAGCAGTTACCGGGGGGGCACTGAAGCTTTCTTT.

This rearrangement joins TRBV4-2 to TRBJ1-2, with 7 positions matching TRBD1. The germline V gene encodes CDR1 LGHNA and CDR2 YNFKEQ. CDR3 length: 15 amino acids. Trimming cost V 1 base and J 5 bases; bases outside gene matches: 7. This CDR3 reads CASSQGDSLKYGYTF. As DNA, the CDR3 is TGTGCCAGCAGCCAAGGGGACAGCCTTAAGTATGGCTACACCTTC.

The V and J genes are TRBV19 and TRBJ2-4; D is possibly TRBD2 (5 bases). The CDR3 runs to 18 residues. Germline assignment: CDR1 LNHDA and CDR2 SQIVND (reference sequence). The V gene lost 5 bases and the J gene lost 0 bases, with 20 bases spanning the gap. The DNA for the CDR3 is TGTGCCAGTAGTCTCCGAGGGCAGGTTGAAATAGCCAAAAACATTCAGTACTTC. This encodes CASSLRGQVEIAKNIQYF. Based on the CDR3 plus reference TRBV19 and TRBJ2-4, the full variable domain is DGGITQSPKYLFRKEGQNVTLSCEQNLNHDAMYWYRQDPGQGLRLIYYSQIVNDFQKGDIAEGYSVSREKKESFPLTVTSAQKNPTAFYLCASSLRGQVEIAKNIQYFGAGTRLSVL.

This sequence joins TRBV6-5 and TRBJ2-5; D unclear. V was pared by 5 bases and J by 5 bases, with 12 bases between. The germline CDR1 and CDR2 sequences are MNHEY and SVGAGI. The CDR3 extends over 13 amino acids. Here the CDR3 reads CASSRFLGETQYF. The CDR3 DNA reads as TGTGCCAGCAGTCGATTCCTGGGCGAGACCCAGTACTTC.